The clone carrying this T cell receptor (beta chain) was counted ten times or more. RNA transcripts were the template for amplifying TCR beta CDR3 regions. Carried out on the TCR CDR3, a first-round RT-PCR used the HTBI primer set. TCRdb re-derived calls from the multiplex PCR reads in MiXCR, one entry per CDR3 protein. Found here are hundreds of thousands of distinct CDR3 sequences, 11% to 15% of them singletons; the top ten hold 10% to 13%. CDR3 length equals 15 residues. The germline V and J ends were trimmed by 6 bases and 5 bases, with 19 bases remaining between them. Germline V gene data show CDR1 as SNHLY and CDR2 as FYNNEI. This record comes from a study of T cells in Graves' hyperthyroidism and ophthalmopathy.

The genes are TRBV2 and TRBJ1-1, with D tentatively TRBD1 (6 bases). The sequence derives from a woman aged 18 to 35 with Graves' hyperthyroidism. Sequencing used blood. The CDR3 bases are TGTGCCAGCAGCGGCAATGGTGGTAGGGGGACTGAAGCTTTCTTT. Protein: CASSGNGGRGTEAFF. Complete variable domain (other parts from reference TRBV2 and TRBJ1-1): EPEVTQTPSHQVTQMGQEVILRCVPISNHLYFYWYRQILGQKVEFLVSFYNNEISEKSEIFDDQFSVERPDGSNFTLKIRSTKLEDSAMYFCASSGNGGRGTEAFFGQGTRLTVV.